These 25 T cell receptor beta chains came from one sample sequenced in a study of blood T cell repertoires in COVID-19. The assay was immunoSEQ multiplex PCR, and TCRdb's table has in-frame clones only and misses some. The table has some 150,000 clones, approximately 89% seen once; the top ten hold around 1.5%. The source material was peripheral blood. Source of these receptors: a human donor in a cohort sampled during active COVID-19.

J is TRBJ1-3 and V is TRBV18; 7 positions agree with TRBD1. In germline, CDR1 is KGHSH, CDR2 LQKENI. J gave up 0 bases and V 6 bases, and 5 bases lay outside the gene matches. The CDR3 covers 15 residues. The CDR3 DNA follows: TGTGCCAGCTCGTCCGGGACAGACTCTGGAAACACCATATATTTT. Its protein product is CASSSGTDSGNTIYF.

The V gene is TRBV18, the J gene TRBJ2-3, with D hard to call. This CDR3 comprises 13 residues. V was cut by 3 bases and J by 6 bases, with 10 bases left in between. The germline CDR1 and CDR2 sequences are KGHSH and LQKENI. This CDR3 reads CASSPSSADTQYF. The CDR3 coding sequence is TGTGCCAGCTCACCCTCAAGCGCCGATACGCAGTATTTT.

V and J are TRBV30 and TRBJ1-1, with TRBD1 matching over 9 bases. V lost 3 bases and J lost 4; bases outside the gene matches: 9. Germline CDR1 reads GTSNPN; CDR2 reads SVGIG (reference sequence). The length of the CDR3 is 15 residues. This chain's CDR3 is CAWSSTGGIGTEAFF. The DNA of the CDR3 is TGTGCCTGGAGCTCTACAGGGGGCATAGGCACTGAAGCTTTCTTT.

This chain joins TRBV19 and TRBJ2-7; 9 positions match TRBD1. V was pared by 9 bases and J by 6 bases, with 15 bases of the junction left unmatched. The CDR3 sequence is 15 residues long. Germline loops: CDR1 LNHDA, CDR2 SQIVND (reference sequence). The CDR3 sequence: CASIATGTGNREQYF. The CDR3 DNA follows: TGTGCCAGCATAGCTACCGGGACAGGGAACCGCGAGCAGTACTTC.

J is TRBJ1-2 and V is TRBV6-1; 7 bases line up with TRBD1. CDR3 length: 13 amino acids. CDR1 is MNHNS and CDR2 is SASEGT in the germline V gene. V dropped 2 bases and J dropped 8; count of bases not matched to a gene: 5. The CDR3 reads CASSEWAGGGYTF. Here the CDR3 DNA reads TGTGCCAGCAGTGAATGGGCAGGGGGAGGCTACACCTTC.

The chain couples TRBV6-6 to TRBJ2-1; 7 nucleotides align to TRBD2. Unmatched junction bases numbered 11, after V lost 5 bases and J lost 1 base. CDR3 length: 17 residues. The V gene's germline CDR1 is MNHNY and CDR2 SVGAGI (reference sequence). DNA for the CDR3: TGTGCCAGCAGTCTGGGGAGCGGGGATCAATCCTACAATGAGCAGTTCTTC. It is translated as CASSLGSGDQSYNEQFF.

The rearrangement links TRBV6-5 to TRBJ2-2, with a possible D match to TRBD2 (5 bases). V was trimmed by 2 bases and J by 6 bases, leaving 7 bases between them. CDR3 length: 13 amino acids. Germline lookup yields CDR1 MNHEY and CDR2 SVGAGI. CDR3 nucleotide sequence: TGTGCCAGCAGTTACCGGGGTCCCGGGGAGCTGTTTTTT. It specifies CASSYRGPGELFF.

In this sample, this clone turned up once. The chain joins TRBV3-1 (or the pseudogene TRBV3-2) to TRBJ2-3; 8 bases are shared with TRBD2. Germline CDR1 and CDR2: LGHDT and YNNKEL (reference sequence). V dropped 2 bases and J dropped 2; count of bases not matched to a gene: 6. The CDR3 length is 16 residues. The DNA of the CDR3 is TGTGCCAGCAGCCAACCACTAGCGGTGGCCACAGATACGCAGTATTTT. As protein: CASSQPLAVATDTQYF.

This rearrangement joins TRBV6-5 to TRBJ1-4; TRBD1 agrees at 7 bases. This CDR3 contains 15 residues. Germline CDR1 is MNHEY and CDR2 is SVGAGI. V lost 5 bases, J lost 5 bases, and 8 bases stayed unmatched. CDR3 nucleotide sequence: TGTGCCAGCAGTCGGAACAGGGGCGGCAATGAAAAACTGTTTTTT. It yields the protein CASSRNRGGNEKLFF.

V gene TRBV6-5 combines with J gene TRBJ1-4; TRBD1 aligns across 11 bases. The germline gives CDR1 MNHEY, CDR2 SVGAGI. The CDR3 contains 14 residues. V shed 6 bases, J shed 8 bases, and the junction held 5 bases outside the gene matches. In DNA form, the CDR3 reads TGTGCCAGCAGCGCCGGACAGGGGGCGGAAAAACTGTTTTTT. Protein: CASSAGQGAEKLFF.

The chain carries TRBV6-5 and TRBJ1-2; 7 nucleotides line up with TRBD1. The CDR3 spans 14 residues. Germline CDR1 reads MNHEY; CDR2 reads SVGAGI. The ends lost 6 bases at V and 0 bases at J; junction bases unmatched: 4. The CDR3 DNA is TGTGCCAGCAGGCGACAGGGAACTAACTATGGCTACACCTTC. Amino acids: CASRRQGTNYGYTF.

This clone was observed a few times. V usage is TRBV20-1 and J usage is TRBJ2-3; 9 bases match TRBD2. Trimming at V came to 3 bases and at J to 2 bases, leaving 15 bases not matched to a gene. Germline V CDR1 and CDR2: DFQATT, SNEGSKA (reference sequence). CDR3 size: 18 residues. CDR3: CSASGLRGGSLVTDTQYF. In DNA form, the CDR3 reads TGCAGTGCTAGTGGTTTGCGGGGGGGTTCCCTGGTCACAGATACGCAGTATTTT.

The chain uses TRBV11-3 and TRBJ2-1; 8 bases are shared with TRBD2. The CDR3 spans 15 residues. V lost 0 bases to trimming and J lost 4 bases; unmatched junction nucleotides: 2. Germline CDR1 and CDR2: SGHNT and YENEEA. The CDR3 DNA reads as TGTGCCAGCAGCTTAGATCGGGGGGGTTACAATGAGCAGTTCTTC. Its translation: CASSLDRGGYNEQFF.

The CDR3 coding sequence is TGTGCCAGCAGCACGGGGACCGGGGAGCTGTTTTTT. Encoded protein: CASSTGTGELFF. This chain uses TRBV12-3 or TRBV12-4 with TRBJ2-2; the D gene is possibly TRBD2 (5 bases). The V end lost 6 bases, the J end lost 5 bases, and 7 bases lay between the germline ends. The CDR3 has 12 residues.

The chain has TRBV6-5 and TRBJ1-2; D is unresolved. CDR1 and CDR2 from the germline V gene are MNHEY and SVGAGI. The CDR3 runs to 12 residues. V lost 6 bases to trimming and J lost 7 bases, with 12 bases between them. The CDR3 protein is CASSSGARGYTF. DNA for the CDR3: TGTGCCAGCAGCTCCGGAGCACGTGGCTACACCTTC.

The genes are TRBV5-1 and TRBJ1-6, with no clear D. The germline gives CDR1 SGHRS, CDR2 YFSETQ. V dropped 0 bases and J dropped 0 bases, with 7 bases sitting between them. The CDR3 sequence is 16 residues long. For the CDR3, the DNA is TGCGCCAGCAGCTTGGCGGGGAGCTCCTATAATTCACCCCTCCACTTT. This sequence encodes CASSLAGSSYNSPLHF. The whole variable domain, filled in from reference TRBV5-1 and TRBJ1-6, reads KAGVTQTPRYLIKTRGQQVTLSCSPISGHRSVSWYQQTPGQGLQFLFEYFSETQRNKGNFPGRFSGRQFSNSRSEMNVSTLELGDSALYLCASSLAGSSYNSPLHFGNGTRLTVT.

The chain couples TRBV15 to TRBJ2-3, with 13 bases identical to TRBD2. CDR3 length: 18 amino acids. Germline lookup yields CDR1 LNHNV and CDR2 YYDKDF (reference sequence). With V trimmed by 2 bases and J by 6 bases, 11 bases remained unmatched. The CDR3 is CATSRRITSGGAWDTQYF. The CDR3 DNA reads TGTGCCACCAGCAGACGTATCACTAGCGGGGGGGCATGGGATACGCAGTATTTT.

The rearrangement links TRBV4-1 to TRBJ2-3; 7 bases match TRBD2. From germline, CDR1 is MGHRA and CDR2 YSYEKL. The CDR3 has 16 amino acids. J lost 5 bases, V lost 4 bases, and 12 bases had no gene match. The CDR3 bases are TGCGCCAGCAGCCGAGGCAGCGGGGTCGCAGGAGATACGCAGTATTTT. Its protein is CASSRGSGVAGDTQYF.

The V and J genes are TRBV2 and TRBJ1-4, with TRBD1 matching 12 bases. The V gene end was trimmed by 6 bases and the J gene end by 8 bases; junction bases not matched to a gene: 7. Germline V gene sequence: CDR1 SNHLY, CDR2 FYNNEI. CDR3 length equals 15 residues. CDR3 sequence (DNA): TGTGCCAGCAGGAGGGACAGGGGGCGTAGGGAAAAACTGTTTTTT. Translation: CASRRDRGRREKLFF.

J is TRBJ2-3 and V is TRBV4-1; 8 bases are shared with TRBD2. V was pared by 4 bases and J by 3 bases, with 6 bases of the junction left unmatched. The germline CDR1 and CDR2 sequences are MGHRA and YSYEKL. The CDR3 loop spans 15 amino acids. The CDR3 DNA follows: TGCGCCAGCAGCCCTCGGGAGGGACCAACAGATACGCAGTATTTT. Protein product: CASSPREGPTDTQYF.

V gene TRBV6-6 combines with J gene TRBJ1-5, with TRBD1 as a possible D gene (6 bases). Germline CDR1 and CDR2: MNHNY and SVGAGI (reference sequence). Trimming took off 0 bases at V and 0 bases at J, with 9 bases between the two ends. The CDR3 has 16 amino acids. The CDR3 DNA reads as TGTGCCAGCAGTTACTCAGAAGGGGGTAGCAATCAGCCCCAGCATTTT. It codes for CASSYSEGGSNQPQHF.

The CDR3 region has the DNA TGTGCCAGCAGCTGGGCTACGAGGGGCGGGGGCAATGAGCAGTTCTTC. Its translation: CASSWATRGGGNEQFF. The chain links TRBV5-8 to TRBJ2-1; 7 nucleotides align to TRBD2. This CDR3 region has 16 residues. Germline V gene data show CDR1 as SGHTS and CDR2 as YDEGEE. The V and J ends lost 3 bases and 6 bases, in that order; junction bases with no gene match: 12.

The sample holds one count of this clone. CDR3 region: CASSQGTDTQYF. DNA for the CDR3: TGTGCCAGCTCACAGGGGACAGATACGCAGTATTTT. This chain connects TRBV18 to TRBJ2-3; D is perhaps TRBD1 (5 bases). Germline loops: CDR1 KGHSH, CDR2 LQKENI. The CDR3 is 12 amino acids. The germline V and J ends were trimmed by 4 bases and 3 bases, with 5 bases remaining between them.

J is TRBJ2-1 and V is TRBV5-5; 7 bases line up with TRBD2. The CDR3 totals 16 residues. V lost 3 bases and J lost 2; bases outside the gene matches: 8. The V gene's germline CDR1 is SGHKS and CDR2 YYEKEE (reference sequence). This CDR3 reads CASSSVWGGTYNEQFF. The CDR3 nucleotides are TGTGCCAGCAGCTCAGTCTGGGGGGGAACCTACAATGAGCAGTTCTTC.

Only a few counts were recorded for this clone. This chain joins TRBV5-1 and TRBJ2-5; D may be TRBD2 (5 bases). The germline V gene has CDR1 SGHRS and CDR2 YFSETQ. V was shortened by 1 base and J by 3 bases, with 7 bases between the two germline ends. The CDR3 covers 13 residues. CDR3 DNA: TGCGCCAGCAGCTTGCCCGGGGAAGAGACCCAGTACTTC. Translation gives CASSLPGEETQYF. The variable domain in full, completed from reference TRBV5-1 and TRBJ2-5, reads KAGVTQTPRYLIKTRGQQVTLSCSPISGHRSVSWYQQTPGQGLQFLFEYFSETQRNKGNFPGRFSGRQFSNSRSEMNVSTLELGDSALYLCASSLPGEETQYFGPGTRLLVL.